The 8 T cell receptor beta chains given below trace back to one sample, sequenced in a study of OX40 agonist ivuxolimab in advanced cancers. Some clones are missing from TCRdb's copy, which holds only in-frame ones; the method was immunoSEQ multiplex PCR. This sample has over 55,000 clones, with roughly nine tenths found just once. Sequenced here: CD4+ or CD8+ T cells sorted from blood, sampled in a trial of the OX40 agonist ivuxolimab. These receptors originate from an adult with an advanced solid tumor such as melanoma, head and neck, liver or kidney cancer.

This chain links TRBV6-1 with TRBJ1-1; D is perhaps TRBD1 (5 bases). The CDR3 sequence is 12 residues long. Germline V gene lookup returns CDR1 MNHNS and CDR2 SASEGT. V was pared by 6 bases and J by 5 bases, with 10 bases between. This CDR3 reads CASRSRVTEAFF. The CDR3 nucleotides are TGTGCCAGCAGATCCAGGGTGACTGAAGCTTTCTTT.

This clone showed up just a few times. This chain joins TRBV15 and TRBJ2-7; D possibly corresponds to TRBD1 (5 bases). This CDR3 is 14 amino acids long. CDR1 and CDR2 (germline): LNHNV, YYDKDF (reference sequence). Deletions cut 8 bases from V and 3 bases from J, with 17 bases between. CDR3 bases: TGTGCCACCGGCCCCCCAGGCAGGGACTACGAGCAGTACTTC. Translated, it gives CATGPPGRDYEQYF.

The gene calls are TRBV18 and TRBJ2-5; 10 positions agree with TRBD2. J was trimmed by 2 bases and V by 4 bases; bases with no gene match: 1. This CDR3 contains 14 residues. Germline V lookup: CDR1 KGHSH, CDR2 LQKENI. The CDR3 nucleotides are TGTGCCAGCTCACTGGGACTAGCGCAAGAGACCCAGTACTTC. Translated, it gives CASSLGLAQETQYF.

This chain uses TRBV11-3 with TRBJ2-4, with D perhaps TRBD1 or TRBD2 (5 bases each). CDR1 is SGHNT, CDR2 YENEEA, per germline. Trimming stripped 5 bases from V and 5 bases from J, with 16 bases between. The CDR3 has 15 residues. The chain's CDR3 is CASSLLRVGENIQYF. DNA for the CDR3: TGTGCCAGCAGCCTCCTTCGGGTGGGGGAAAACATTCAGTACTTC.

V and J are TRBV2 and TRBJ2-3, with D maybe TRBD2 (7 bases). Germline V CDR1 and CDR2: SNHLY, FYNNEI. The CDR3 covers 16 residues. V lost 8 bases to trimming and J lost 2 bases, with 20 bases between them. DNA for the CDR3: TGTGCCAGCCCCTCTAGCGGAGGGGGATACACAGATACGCAGTATTTT. Translating it yields CASPSSGGGYTDTQYF.

This chain connects TRBV27 to TRBJ1-1, with 9 bases fitting TRBD1. Trimming cost V 5 bases and J 4 bases; bases outside gene matches: 5. CDR1 MNHEY and CDR2 SMNVEV come from the germline V gene (reference sequence). The CDR3 covers 14 residues. CDR3 coding DNA: TGTGCCAGCAGTGGGACAGGGCTGCGCACTGAAGCTTTCTTT. As protein: CASSGTGLRTEAFF.

DNA of the CDR3: TGTGCCAGTAGTATTCCCAATGAGCAGTTCTTC. Translating gives CASSIPNEQFF. The genes are TRBV19 and TRBJ2-1, with D uncertain. The CDR3 has 11 amino acids. CDR1 is LNHDA and CDR2 is SQIVND in the germline V gene (reference sequence). Trimming left V 3 bases short and J 6 bases short, with 3 bases between. The complete variable domain, with remaining parts taken from reference TRBV19 and TRBJ2-1, reads DGGITQSPKYLFRKEGQNVTLSCEQNLNHDAMYWYRQDPGQGLRLIYYSQIVNDFQKGDIAEGYSVSREKKESFPLTVTSAQKNPTAFYLCASSIPNEQFFGPGTRLTVL.

The J gene is TRBJ2-7, the V gene TRBV7-2; 7 nucleotides agree with TRBD2. Germline V gives CDR1 SGHTA, CDR2 FQGNSA. V lost 1 base to trimming and J lost 7 bases; unmatched junction nucleotides: 7. The length of the CDR3 is 14 residues. This CDR3 reads CASSLVVPAGEQYF. The CDR3 coding sequence is TGTGCCAGCAGCTTAGTGGTTCCAGCGGGGGAGCAGTACTTC.